Each of the 7 T cell receptor beta chains below was sequenced from the same sample in a study of monozygotic twins with inflammatory bowel disease. Each CDR3 protein gets one entry in TCRdb, which reprocessed the 5' RACE reads and gives no DNA. This repertoire includes roughly 320,000 distinct CDR3 sequences. Sample: blood. The origin of the receptors is a human donor with ulcerative colitis or Crohn's disease, or a healthy co-twin of an affected twin (not recorded which).

The rearrangement links TRBV20-1 to TRBJ2-7; no DNA is available, so the TRBD1 call from TCRdb remains unchecked. Germline CDR1 and CDR2: DFQATT and SNEGSKA (reference sequence). The CDR3 is made up of 13 amino acids. The CDR3 spells CSASPGPADEQNF.

V gene TRBV29-1 combines with J gene TRBJ2-3; checking the TCRdb D call of TRBD1 is not possible without DNA. In germline, CDR1 is SQVTM, CDR2 ANQGSEA. The length of the CDR3 is 11 residues. CDR3 sequence reads: CSAPRGDTQYF.

This chain links TRBV12-3 or TRBV12-4 with TRBJ2-4. The CDR3 totals 13 residues. The chain's CDR3 is CASRSFGSGIQYF.

V gene TRBV7-3 combines with J gene TRBJ2-1. Germline V gene sequence: CDR1 SGHTA, CDR2 FQGTGA. The CDR3 is made up of 12 amino acids. CDR3 residues: CASSLTEHEQFF. Full variable domain (missing parts from reference TRBV7-3 and TRBJ2-1): GAGVSQTPSNKVTEKGKYVELRCDPISGHTALYWYRQSLGQGPEFLIYFQGTGAADDSGLPNDRFFAVRPEGSVSTLKIQRTERGDSAVYLCASSLTEHEQFFGPGTRLTVL.

The chain joins TRBV20-1 to TRBJ2-3; as DNA is missing, the TRBD1 call by TCRdb cannot be tested. Germline CDR1 is DFQATT and CDR2 is SNEGSKA (reference sequence). The CDR3 spans 14 residues. CDR3 loop: CSARDPLGEDTQYF.

V and J are TRBV20-1 and TRBJ2-7; TCRdb's assignment of TRBD1 cannot be checked, as there is no DNA. The CDR3 totals 16 residues. From germline, CDR1 is DFQATT and CDR2 SNEGSKA (reference sequence). CDR3 residues: CSARDSGTGPTFKQYF.

The chain links TRBV7-9 to TRBJ2-7; with no DNA, the TCRdb D assignment of TRBD1 cannot be verified. The CDR3 consists of 14 residues. CDR1 is SEHNR and CDR2 is FQNEAQ in the germline V gene (reference sequence). CDR3 amino acids: CASRAGGQSYEQYF.